Sequencing of this T cell receptor beta chain was carried out in a study of blood T cell repertoires in COVID-19. Looking at the study overall: Collection of acute and convalescent COVID-19 samples took place in the United States, Italy and Spain. PBMCs, B-cell-depleted T cells, or T cells provided the cDNA or gDNA that made up the material.

This clone came up a few times. Authors' methods: Reference gene primer amplification yielded estimated nucleated cell counts. TCRdb's table, derived via immunoSEQ multiplex PCR, lists solely in-frame clones and lacks some. D and trimming come from the DNA, and the V and J calls and clone size come from that table. The sample records approximately 160,000 clones, 70% to 80% being singletons. V lost 1 base to trimming and J lost 7 bases, with 10 bases between them. The CDR3 is made up of 13 amino acids. Sequenced sample: peripheral blood. This clonotype was sampled from a man in his sixties with acute or convalescent COVID-19. V and J are TRBV12-3 or TRBV12-4 and TRBJ1-2, with D maybe TRBD1 (5 bases). The CDR3 spells CASSLGRARGYTF. The CDR3 bases are TGTGCCAGCAGTTTAGGCAGGGCTCGTGGCTACACCTTC.